The next 8 T cell receptor beta chains were all read from a single sample in a study of response to subunit inactivated influenza vaccine. TCRdb passed the RT-PCR reads through MiXCR, listing each CDR3 protein once. The table records 450,000 to 500,000 distinct CDR3 sequences, approximately 10% of them present only once. Sequenced material: PBMCs from blood, taken roughly 6 weeks after vaccination. The receptors were gathered from a man between 45 and 60 years old who received an inactivated influenza vaccine.

This clonotype was seen many times. The chain joins TRBV5-1 to TRBJ1-2; TRBD1 matches at 7 bases. The germline V gene encodes CDR1 SGHRS and CDR2 YFSETQ. V gave up 3 bases and J gave up 3 bases; unmatched junction bases: 5. The CDR3 runs to 14 residues. The CDR3 DNA sequence: TGCGCCAGCAGCTCTGGACAGGTCGACTATGGCTACACCTTC. Its translation is CASSSGQVDYGYTF.

This clonotype occurred a few times. The chain combines TRBV12-3 or TRBV12-4 with TRBJ2-6, with D unclear. This CDR3 comprises 16 residues. V lost 6 bases, J lost 0 bases, and 12 bases lay in between. This chain's CDR3 is CASSSRFYSGANVLTF. The CDR3 nucleotides are TGTGCCAGCAGCTCTCGCTTCTACTCTGGGGCCAACGTCCTGACTTTC.

In its sample, this clonotype was seen many times. The rearrangement links TRBV24-1 to TRBJ1-5; D perhaps matches TRBD1 (5 bases). V dropped 10 bases and J dropped 5 bases, with 11 bases sitting between them. Germline assignment: CDR1 KGHDR and CDR2 SFDVKD. The length of the CDR3 is 12 residues. This CDR3 is CATGIGDQPQHF. The CDR3 coding sequence is TGTGCCACTGGAATAGGGGATCAGCCCCAGCATTTT.

There are a few counts of this clonotype. The chain carries TRBV6-1 and TRBJ2-1; TRBD2 might be the D (6 bases). Trimming took off 6 bases at V and 4 bases at J, with 25 bases between the two ends. Per the germline V gene, CDR1 is MNHNS and CDR2 is SASEGT. This CDR3 has 18 amino acids. CDR3 DNA sequence: TGTGCCAGCAGCCGGGACCGGAGGCGGGAACGGTCATACAATGAGCAGTTCTTC. Its protein is CASSRDRRRERSYNEQFF.

In the case of this clonotype: This clone may be a read error of a much larger clone one base away. The chain recombines TRBV4-2 with TRBJ2-5; 12 bases align to TRBD2. Germline CDR1 is LGHNA and CDR2 is YNFKEQ. CDR3 length: 15 amino acids. The CDR3 DNA sequence: TGTGCCAGCAGTCTTAGACTAGCGGGGGAAGAGACCCAGTGCTTC. Translated, it gives CASSLRLAGEETQCF.

This clonotype has ten or more counts. The genes are TRBV5-1 and TRBJ2-7; TRBD1 is a possible D gene (6 bases). V lost 3 bases and J lost 1, with 14 bases in between. The CDR3 has 15 amino acids. Germline-derived CDR1 and CDR2 are SGHRS and YFSETQ. In nucleotides, the CDR3 is TGCGCCAGCAGCTCCCTTCCGACAGGATCCTACGAGCAGTACTTC. Its protein is CASSSLPTGSYEQYF.

The chain combines TRBV7-8 with TRBJ1-5, with TRBD1 identical over 8 bases. CDR1 is SGHVS, CDR2 FQNEAQ, per germline. This CDR3 contains 14 residues. With V trimmed by 5 bases and J by 6 bases, 6 bases remained unmatched. CDR3 nucleotides: TGTGCCAGCAGCAGACAGGGGCTAGGTCAGCCCCAGCATTTT. Residues: CASSRQGLGQPQHF.

The V gene is TRBV20-1, the J gene TRBJ2-3, with D maybe TRBD1 (6 bases). The CDR3 is 14 amino acids. Trimming removed 3 bases from V and 2 bases from J, with 12 bases in between. Germline assignment: CDR1 DFQATT and CDR2 SNEGSKA (reference sequence). This CDR3 reads CSARVNRATDTQYF. The CDR3 region has the DNA TGCAGTGCTAGGGTTAACAGGGCCACAGATACGCAGTATTTT.